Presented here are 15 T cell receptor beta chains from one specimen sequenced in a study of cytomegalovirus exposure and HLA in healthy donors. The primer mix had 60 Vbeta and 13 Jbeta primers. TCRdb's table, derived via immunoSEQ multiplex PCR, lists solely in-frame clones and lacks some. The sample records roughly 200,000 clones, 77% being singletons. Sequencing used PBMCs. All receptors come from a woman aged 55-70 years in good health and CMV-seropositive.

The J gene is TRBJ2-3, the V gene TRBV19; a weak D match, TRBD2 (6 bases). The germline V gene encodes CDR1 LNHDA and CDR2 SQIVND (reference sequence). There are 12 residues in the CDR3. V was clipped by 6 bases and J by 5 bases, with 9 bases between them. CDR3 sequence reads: CASRPAGDTQYF. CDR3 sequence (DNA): TGTGCCAGTAGACCAGCGGGAGATACGCAGTATTTT.

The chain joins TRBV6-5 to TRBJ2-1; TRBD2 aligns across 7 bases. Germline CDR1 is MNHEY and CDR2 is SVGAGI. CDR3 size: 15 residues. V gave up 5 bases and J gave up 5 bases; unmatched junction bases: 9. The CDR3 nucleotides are TGTGCCAGCAGTCCTCGACTAGCCGGGGACAATGAGCAGTTCTTC. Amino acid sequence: CASSPRLAGDNEQFF.

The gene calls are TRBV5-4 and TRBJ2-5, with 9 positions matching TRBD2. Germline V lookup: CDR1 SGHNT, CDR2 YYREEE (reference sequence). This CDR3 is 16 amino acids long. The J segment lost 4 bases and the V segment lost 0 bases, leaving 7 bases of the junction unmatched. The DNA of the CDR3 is TGTGCCAGCAGCTTGGGTGGGGCGGGGGGGCCAGAGACCCAGTACTTC. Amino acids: CASSLGGAGGPETQYF. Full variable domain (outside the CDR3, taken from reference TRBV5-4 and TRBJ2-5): ETGVTQSPTHLIKTRGQQVTLRCSSQSGHNTVSWYQQALGQGPQFIFQYYREEENGRGNFPPRFSGLQFPNYSSELNVNALELDDSALYLCASSLGGAGGPETQYFGPGTRLLVL.

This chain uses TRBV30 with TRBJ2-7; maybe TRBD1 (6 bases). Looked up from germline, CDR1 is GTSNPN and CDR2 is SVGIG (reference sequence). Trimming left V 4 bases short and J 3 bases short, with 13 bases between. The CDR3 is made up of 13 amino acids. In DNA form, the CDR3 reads TGTGCCTGGAACCAGGGGTTAGGCTACGAGCAGTACTTC. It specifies CAWNQGLGYEQYF.

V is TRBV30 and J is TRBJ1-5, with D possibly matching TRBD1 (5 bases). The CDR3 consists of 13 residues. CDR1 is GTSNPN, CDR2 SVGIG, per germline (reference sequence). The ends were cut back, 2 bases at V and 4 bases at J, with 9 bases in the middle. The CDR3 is CAWSRQRNQPQHF. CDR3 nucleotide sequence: TGTGCCTGGAGTCGACAGAGGAATCAGCCCCAGCATTTT.

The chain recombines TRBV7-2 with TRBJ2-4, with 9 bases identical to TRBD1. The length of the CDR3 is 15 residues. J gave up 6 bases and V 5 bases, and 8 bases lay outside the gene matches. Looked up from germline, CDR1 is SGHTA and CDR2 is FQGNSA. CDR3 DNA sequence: TGTGCCAGCAGCAGCCGAGCGGGACAGGGAAACATTCAGTACTTC. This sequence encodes CASSSRAGQGNIQYF.

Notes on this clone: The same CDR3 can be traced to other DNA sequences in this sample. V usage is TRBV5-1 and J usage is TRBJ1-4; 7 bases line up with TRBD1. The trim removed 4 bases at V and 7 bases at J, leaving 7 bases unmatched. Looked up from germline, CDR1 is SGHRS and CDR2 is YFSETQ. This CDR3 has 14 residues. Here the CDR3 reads CASSLDAGGEKLFF. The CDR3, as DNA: TGCGCCAGCAGCCTGGATGCAGGGGGTGAAAAACTGTTTTTT.

The CDR3 DNA is TGCGCCAGCAGCTTGGCCTCGGGAATCTCTGGAAACACCATATATTTT. It translates to CASSLASGISGNTIYF. V is TRBV5-1 and J is TRBJ1-3; D is undetermined. V was trimmed by 0 bases and J by 0 bases, leaving 10 bases between them. Germline V gene sequence: CDR1 SGHRS, CDR2 YFSETQ. The CDR3 runs 16 residues.

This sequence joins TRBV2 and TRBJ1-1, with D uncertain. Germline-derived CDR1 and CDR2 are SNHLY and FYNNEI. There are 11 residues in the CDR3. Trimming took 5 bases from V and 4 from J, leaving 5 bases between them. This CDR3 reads CASSRSTEAFF. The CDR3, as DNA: TGTGCCAGCAGTCGGAGCACTGAAGCTTTCTTT.

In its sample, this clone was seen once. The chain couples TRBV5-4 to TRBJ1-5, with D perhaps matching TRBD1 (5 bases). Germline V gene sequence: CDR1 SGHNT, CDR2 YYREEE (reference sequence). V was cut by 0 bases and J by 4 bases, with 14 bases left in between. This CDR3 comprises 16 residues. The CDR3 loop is CASSLGGGGSNQPQHF. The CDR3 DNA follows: TGTGCCAGCAGCTTGGGCGGGGGTGGGTCAAATCAGCCCCAGCATTTT.

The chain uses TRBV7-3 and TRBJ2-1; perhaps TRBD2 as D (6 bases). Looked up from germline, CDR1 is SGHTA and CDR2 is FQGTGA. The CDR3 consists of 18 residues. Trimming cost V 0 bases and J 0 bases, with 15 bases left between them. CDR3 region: CASSLTSLGLSSYNEQFF. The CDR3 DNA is TGTGCCAGCAGCTTAACGAGCTTGGGACTCAGCTCCTACAATGAGCAGTTCTTC.

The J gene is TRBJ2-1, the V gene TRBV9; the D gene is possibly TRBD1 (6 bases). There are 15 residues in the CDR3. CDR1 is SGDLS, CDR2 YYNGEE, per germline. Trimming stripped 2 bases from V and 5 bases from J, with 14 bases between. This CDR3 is CASSVGTRGNNEQFF. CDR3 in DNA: TGTGCCAGCAGCGTCGGGACACGAGGAAACAATGAGCAGTTCTTC.

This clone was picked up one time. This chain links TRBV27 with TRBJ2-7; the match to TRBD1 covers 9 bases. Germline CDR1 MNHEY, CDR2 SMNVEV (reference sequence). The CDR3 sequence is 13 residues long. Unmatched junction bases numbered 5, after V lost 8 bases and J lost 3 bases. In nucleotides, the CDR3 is TGTGCCAGCGGCTGGGACAGGGTCTACGAGCAGTACTTC. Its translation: CASGWDRVYEQYF.

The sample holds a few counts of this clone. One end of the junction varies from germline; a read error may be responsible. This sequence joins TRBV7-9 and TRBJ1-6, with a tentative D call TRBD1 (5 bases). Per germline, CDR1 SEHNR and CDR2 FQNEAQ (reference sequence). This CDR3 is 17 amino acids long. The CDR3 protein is CSSSLEGRVSYNSPLHF. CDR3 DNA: TGTTCCAGCAGCTTAGAGGGGAGGGTTTCCTATAATTCACCCCTCCACTTT.

DNA of the CDR3: TGTGCCAGCAGTTTAGGGAGCGGGGTCCGCGCGGGGACCCAGTACTTC. Translating it yields CASSLGSGVRAGTQYF. V and J are TRBV27 and TRBJ2-5; the match to TRBD2 covers 7 bases. Germline V gene lookup returns CDR1 MNHEY and CDR2 SMNVEV (reference sequence). The CDR3 consists of 16 residues. V lost 2 bases to trimming and J lost 7 bases; unmatched junction nucleotides: 13.